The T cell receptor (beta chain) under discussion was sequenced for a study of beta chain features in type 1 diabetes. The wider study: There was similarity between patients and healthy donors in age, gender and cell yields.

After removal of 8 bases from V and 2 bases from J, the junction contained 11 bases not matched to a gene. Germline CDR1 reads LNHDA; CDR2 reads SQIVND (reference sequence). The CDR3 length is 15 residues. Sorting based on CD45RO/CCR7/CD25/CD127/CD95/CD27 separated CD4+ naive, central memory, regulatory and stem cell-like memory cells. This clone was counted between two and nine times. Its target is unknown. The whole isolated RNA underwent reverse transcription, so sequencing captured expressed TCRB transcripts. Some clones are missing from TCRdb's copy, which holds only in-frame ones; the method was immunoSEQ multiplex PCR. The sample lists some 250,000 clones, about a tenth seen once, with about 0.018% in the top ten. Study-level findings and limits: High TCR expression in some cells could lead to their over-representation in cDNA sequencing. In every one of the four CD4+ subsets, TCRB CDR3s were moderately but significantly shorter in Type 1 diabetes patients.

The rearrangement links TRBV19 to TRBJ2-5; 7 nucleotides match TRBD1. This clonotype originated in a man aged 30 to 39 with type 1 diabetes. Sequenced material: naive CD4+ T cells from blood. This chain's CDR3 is CASASMTGSQETQYF. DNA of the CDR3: TGTGCCAGTGCTAGTATGACAGGGTCGCAAGAGACCCAGTACTTC.